Described below is a single T cell receptor beta chain sequence and its context. What it recognizes is unknown. This CDR3 has 11 amino acids. The germline V gene encodes CDR1 MDHEN and CDR2 SYDVKM. V shed 8 bases and J shed 0 bases, with 5 bases lying between them. A CD45RA-negative memory subset and a CD45RA+ naive subset were separated from the CD4+ cells. Sequencing used immunoSEQ multiplex PCR; TCRdb keeps in-frame clones, though not all of them. This table holds roughly 1 million clones, around 78% found once. This sample is drawn from a study of shared clonotypes between healthy human individuals. Study-wide findings and caveats: Shared across a few donors were approximately 5% of the naive CD4 clonotypes. Memory subsets generally showed lower estimated richness than naive subsets.

The chain joins TRBV28 to TRBJ2-7; D is unclear. Sequencing input: memory CD4+ T cells from PBMCs. Documented subset: CD45RA-negative fraction. This receptor was identified in a man aged 18-30 years in good health. Some clones in this sample may be carry-over from other donors' samples. CDR3 DNA sequence: TGTGCCAGCCACAGCTCCTACGAGCAGTACTTC. Amino acids: CASHSSYEQYF.